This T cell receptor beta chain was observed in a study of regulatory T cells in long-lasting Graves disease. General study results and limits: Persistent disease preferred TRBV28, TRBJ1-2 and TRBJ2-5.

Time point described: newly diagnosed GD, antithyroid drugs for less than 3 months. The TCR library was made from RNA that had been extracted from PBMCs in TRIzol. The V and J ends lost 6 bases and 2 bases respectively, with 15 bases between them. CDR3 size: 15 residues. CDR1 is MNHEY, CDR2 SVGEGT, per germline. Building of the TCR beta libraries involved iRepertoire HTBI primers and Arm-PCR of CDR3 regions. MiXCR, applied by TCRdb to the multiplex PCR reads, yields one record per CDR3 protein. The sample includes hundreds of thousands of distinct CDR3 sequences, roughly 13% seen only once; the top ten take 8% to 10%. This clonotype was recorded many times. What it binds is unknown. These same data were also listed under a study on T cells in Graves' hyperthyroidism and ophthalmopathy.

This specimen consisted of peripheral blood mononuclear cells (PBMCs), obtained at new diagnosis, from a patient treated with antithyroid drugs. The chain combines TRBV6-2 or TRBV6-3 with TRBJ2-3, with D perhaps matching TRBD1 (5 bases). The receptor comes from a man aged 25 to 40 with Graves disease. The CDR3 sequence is CASRRQTFTTDTQYF. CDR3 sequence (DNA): TGTGCCAGCAGAAGACAGACATTTACCACAGATACGCAGTATTTT.